Listed here are 10 T cell receptor beta chains from one sample, sequenced in a study of cytomegalovirus exposure and HLA in healthy donors. PCR used 60 Vbeta primers and 13 Jbeta primers. Measured with immunoSEQ multiplex PCR; TCRdb has only the in-frame clones, and not every one. The sample has about 160,000 clones; 68% are singletons. The sequenced sample consisted of PBMCs. These receptors were collected from a man aged 45-65 years in good health and CMV-seronegative.

The DNA for the CDR3 is TGTGCCAGCAGCGTAGGTTGGGCTAGCGGGATACAAGAGACCCAGTACTTC. Translation: CASSVGWASGIQETQYF. J is TRBJ2-5 and V is TRBV9; 9 bases are a match to TRBD2. The CDR3 spans 17 residues. Germline V CDR1 and CDR2: SGDLS, YYNGEE. V gave up 0 bases and J gave up 2 bases; unmatched junction bases: 8.

The J gene is TRBJ1-1, the V gene TRBV5-4; a weak D match, TRBD1 (5 bases). Germline loops: CDR1 SGHNT, CDR2 YYREEE (reference sequence). Trimming stripped 2 bases from V and 6 bases from J, with 11 bases between. The CDR3 is 13 amino acids. CDR3 sequence: CASSFITGSEAFF. CDR3 sequence (DNA): TGTGCCAGCAGCTTTATCACAGGCTCTGAAGCTTTCTTT.

This chain joins TRBV7-6 and TRBJ1-6; tentatively, D is TRBD1 (5 bases). The CDR3 length is 15 residues. The V gene's germline CDR1 is SGHVS and CDR2 FNYEAQ. Between the trimmed V and J ends, which lost 5 bases and 10 bases, there was a span of 18 bases. The CDR3 DNA reads TGTGCCAGCAGCGTCGAGCAGGGTGGAAAGTCACCCCTCCACTTT. It encodes CASSVEQGGKSPLHF.

V gene TRBV4-2 combines with J gene TRBJ1-4; no firm D call. Germline V gives CDR1 LGHNA, CDR2 YNFKEQ. The CDR3 is 16 residues long. Deletions cut 1 base from V and 0 bases from J, with 9 bases between. The DNA of the CDR3 is TGTGCCAGCAGCCAAGCACGAGCGGCAACTAATGAAAAACTGTTTTTT. It yields the protein CASSQARAATNEKLFF.

On this clone itself: The junction and the germline gene differ at one end; a read error may be behind it. The genes are TRBV9 and TRBJ1-2; 8 bases align to TRBD1. Germline CDR1 SGDLS, CDR2 YYNGEE. The CDR3 length is 14 residues. The DNA for the CDR3 is TGTACCAGCAGCGTAGCAACAGGGGGATATGGCTACACCTTC. Residues: CTSSVATGGYGYTF.

CDR3 nucleotide sequence: TGTGCCAGCAATACCAGGGGGCTCAGGGAGCAGTACTTC. Its protein product is CASNTRGLREQYF. The chain recombines TRBV6-1 with TRBJ2-7; 8 bases match TRBD1. Germline V lookup: CDR1 MNHNS, CDR2 SASEGT. J was trimmed by 7 bases and V by 7 bases; bases with no gene match: 9. This CDR3 region has 13 residues.

This clone turned up a few times. This chain joins TRBV29-1 and TRBJ1-1; 10 positions match TRBD1. With 7 bases clipped from V and 5 bases from J, the junction kept 4 bases outside the gene matches. The CDR3 contains 12 residues. From germline, CDR1 is SQVTM and CDR2 ANQGSEA. Here the CDR3 DNA reads TGCAGCGCAGACAGGGGGCGGACTGAAGCTTTCTTT. Translation: CSADRGRTEAFF.

The V call is TRBV20-1, the J call TRBJ1-2; maybe TRBD1 (6 bases). V lost 3 bases to trimming and J lost 13 bases, with 15 bases between them. Germline-derived CDR1 and CDR2 are DFQATT and SNEGSKA (reference sequence). The CDR3 runs to 11 residues. The CDR3 sequence is CSARVTGFGTF. The DNA of the CDR3 is TGCAGTGCTAGGGTTACAGGGTTCGGCACCTTC.

The chain employs TRBV11-2 and TRBJ1-1; maybe TRBD1 (6 bases). CDR1 and CDR2 (germline): SGHAT, FQNNGV. This CDR3 has 13 amino acids. Between the trimmed V and J ends, which lost 5 bases and 4 bases, there was a span of 11 bases. The CDR3 DNA reads as TGTGCCAGCAGCACCACAGGGCGCACTGAAGCTTTCTTT. This gives the protein CASSTTGRTEAFF.

Comments on this clone: The same CDR3 is also encoded by other DNA sequences in this sample. The chain has TRBV28 and TRBJ2-7; 7 bases map to TRBD1. The CDR3 loop spans 12 amino acids. The ends lost 4 bases at V and 4 bases at J; junction bases unmatched: 1. Per the germline V gene, CDR1 is MDHEN and CDR2 is SYDVKM. In DNA, the CDR3 is TGTGCCAGCAGTTCCAGGGGGTACGAGCAGTACTTC. It codes for CASSSRGYEQYF.